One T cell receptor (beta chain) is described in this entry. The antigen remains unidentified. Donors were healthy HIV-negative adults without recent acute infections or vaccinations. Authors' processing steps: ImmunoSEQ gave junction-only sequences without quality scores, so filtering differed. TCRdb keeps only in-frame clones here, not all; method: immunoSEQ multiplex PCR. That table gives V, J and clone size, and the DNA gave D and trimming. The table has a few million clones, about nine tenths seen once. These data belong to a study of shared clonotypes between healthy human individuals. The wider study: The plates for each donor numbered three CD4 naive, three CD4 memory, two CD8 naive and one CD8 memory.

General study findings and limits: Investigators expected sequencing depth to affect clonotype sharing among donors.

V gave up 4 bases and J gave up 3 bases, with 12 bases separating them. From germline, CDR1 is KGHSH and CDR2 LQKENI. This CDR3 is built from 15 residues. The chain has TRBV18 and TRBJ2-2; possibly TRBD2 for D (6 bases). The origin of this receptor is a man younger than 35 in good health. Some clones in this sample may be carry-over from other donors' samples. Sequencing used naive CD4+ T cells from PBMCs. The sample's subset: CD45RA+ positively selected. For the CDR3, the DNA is TGTGCCAGCTCACTCCAGCGGGCGGACACCGGGGAGCTGTTTTTT. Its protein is CASSLQRADTGELFF.